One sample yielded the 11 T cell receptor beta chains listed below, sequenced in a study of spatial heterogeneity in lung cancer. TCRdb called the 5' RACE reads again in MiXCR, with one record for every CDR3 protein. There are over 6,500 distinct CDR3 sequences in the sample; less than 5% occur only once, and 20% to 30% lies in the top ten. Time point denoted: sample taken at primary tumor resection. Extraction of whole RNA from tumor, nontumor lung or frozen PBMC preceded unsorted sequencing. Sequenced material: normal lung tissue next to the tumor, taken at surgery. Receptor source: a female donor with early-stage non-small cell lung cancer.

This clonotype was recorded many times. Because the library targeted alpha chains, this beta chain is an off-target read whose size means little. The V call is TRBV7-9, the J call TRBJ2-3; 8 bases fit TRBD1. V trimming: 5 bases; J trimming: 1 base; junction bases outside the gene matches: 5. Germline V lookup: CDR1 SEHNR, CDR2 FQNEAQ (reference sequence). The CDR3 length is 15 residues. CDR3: CASSRDRQGTDTQYF. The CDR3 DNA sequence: TGTGCCAGCAGCCGGGACAGGCAAGGCACAGATACGCAGTATTTT.

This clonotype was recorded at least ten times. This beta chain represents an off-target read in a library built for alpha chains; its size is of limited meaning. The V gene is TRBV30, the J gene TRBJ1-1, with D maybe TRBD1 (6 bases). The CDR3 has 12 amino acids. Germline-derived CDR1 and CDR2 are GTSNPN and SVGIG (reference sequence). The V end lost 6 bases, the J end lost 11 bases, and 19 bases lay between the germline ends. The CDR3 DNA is TGTGCCTGTAAAAGGGCGGCAGGGGTGGCTTTCTTT. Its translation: CACKRAAGVAFF.

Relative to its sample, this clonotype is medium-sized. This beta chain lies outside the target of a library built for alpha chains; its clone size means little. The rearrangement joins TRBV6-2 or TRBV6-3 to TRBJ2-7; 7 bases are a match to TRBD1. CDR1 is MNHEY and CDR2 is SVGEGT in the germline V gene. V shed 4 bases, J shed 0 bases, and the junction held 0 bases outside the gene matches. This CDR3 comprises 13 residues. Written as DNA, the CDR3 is TGTGCCAGCAGTTGGGACAGCTCCTACGAGCAGTACTTC. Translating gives CASSWDSSYEQYF.

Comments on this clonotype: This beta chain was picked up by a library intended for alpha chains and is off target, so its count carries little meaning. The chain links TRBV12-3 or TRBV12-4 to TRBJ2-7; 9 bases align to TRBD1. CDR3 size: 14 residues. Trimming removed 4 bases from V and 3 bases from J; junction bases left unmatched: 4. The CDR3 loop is CASSSDRGDYEQYF. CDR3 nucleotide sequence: TGTGCCAGCAGTTCTGACAGGGGGGACTACGAGCAGTACTTC.

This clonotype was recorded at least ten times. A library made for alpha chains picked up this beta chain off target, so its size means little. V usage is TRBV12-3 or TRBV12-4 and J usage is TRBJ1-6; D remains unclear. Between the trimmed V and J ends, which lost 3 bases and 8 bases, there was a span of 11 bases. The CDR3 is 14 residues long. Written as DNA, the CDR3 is TGTGCCAGCAGTTTTACGGCCCTGGATTCACCCCTCCACTTT. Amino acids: CASSFTALDSPLHF.

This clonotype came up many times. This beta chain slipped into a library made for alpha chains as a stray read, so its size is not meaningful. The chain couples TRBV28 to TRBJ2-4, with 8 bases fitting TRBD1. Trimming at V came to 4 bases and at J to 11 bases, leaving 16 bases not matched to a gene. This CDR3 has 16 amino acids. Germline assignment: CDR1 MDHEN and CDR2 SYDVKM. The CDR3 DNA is TGTGCCAGCAGTTCCGGGGGTGGTTGGACAGGGAAGGTTCAGTACTTC. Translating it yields CASSSGGGWTGKVQYF.

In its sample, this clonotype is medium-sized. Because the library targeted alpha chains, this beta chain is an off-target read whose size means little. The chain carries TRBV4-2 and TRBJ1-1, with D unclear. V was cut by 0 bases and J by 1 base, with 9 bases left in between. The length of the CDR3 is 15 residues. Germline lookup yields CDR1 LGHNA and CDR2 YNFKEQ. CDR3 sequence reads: CASSQDQMGNTEAFF. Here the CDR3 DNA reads TGTGCCAGCAGCCAAGATCAGATGGGGAACACTGAAGCTTTCTTT.

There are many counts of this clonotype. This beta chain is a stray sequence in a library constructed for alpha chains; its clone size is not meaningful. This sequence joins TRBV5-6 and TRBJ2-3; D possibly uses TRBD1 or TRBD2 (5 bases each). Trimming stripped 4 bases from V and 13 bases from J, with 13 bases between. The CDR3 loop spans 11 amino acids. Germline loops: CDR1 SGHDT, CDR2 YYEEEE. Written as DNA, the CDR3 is TGTGCCAGCAGCCCCGGGACGGTTGAGTATTTT. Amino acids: CASSPGTVEYF.

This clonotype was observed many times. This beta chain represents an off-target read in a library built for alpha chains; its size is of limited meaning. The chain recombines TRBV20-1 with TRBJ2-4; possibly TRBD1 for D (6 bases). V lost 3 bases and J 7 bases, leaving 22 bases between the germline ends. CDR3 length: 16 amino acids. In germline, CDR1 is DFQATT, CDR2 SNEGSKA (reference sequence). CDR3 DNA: TGCAGTGCTAGTGGTGCGAGTACCGGGCAGGGGAACATTCAGTACTTC. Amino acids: CSASGASTGQGNIQYF.

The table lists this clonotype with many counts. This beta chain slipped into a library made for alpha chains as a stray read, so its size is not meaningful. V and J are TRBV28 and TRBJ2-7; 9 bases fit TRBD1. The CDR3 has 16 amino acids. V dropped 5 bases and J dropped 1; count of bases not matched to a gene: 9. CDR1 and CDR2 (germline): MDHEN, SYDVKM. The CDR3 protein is CASSPTWTGESYEQYF. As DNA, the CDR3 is TGTGCCAGCAGTCCAACCTGGACAGGGGAATCCTACGAGCAGTACTTC.

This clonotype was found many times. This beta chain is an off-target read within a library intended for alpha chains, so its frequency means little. The CDR3 reads CASSWTGAVSNTEAFF. CDR3 in DNA: TGCGCCAGCAGCTGGACAGGGGCCGTGTCGAACACTGAAGCTTTCTTT. The chain couples TRBV5-1 to TRBJ1-1, with TRBD1 matching over 9 bases. The germline V gene encodes CDR1 SGHRS and CDR2 YFSETQ. The CDR3 runs to 16 residues. V was clipped by 3 bases and J by 1 base; unmatched bases: 7.